This TCR beta chain appears in the sequencing data of a study of response to subunit inactivated influenza vaccine. There are a few counts of this clonotype. One entry per CDR3 protein, called by TCRdb with MiXCR from the RT-PCR reads. Among roughly 620,000 distinct CDR3 sequences listed, roughly 10% were seen once. This CDR3 is built from 18 residues. The trim removed 4 bases at V and 2 bases at J, leaving 11 bases unmatched. Per germline, CDR1 MGHRA and CDR2 YSYEKL. These data were also reused for a study on T cells expressing NK-cell markers. That report notes: The authors generated TCR beta cDNA through 5'RACE template switching with UMIs. Serological testing identified most of the eight sequenced donors as HCMV-seropositive and one as seronegative. Sorting in several experiments was restricted by an anti-gamma-delta TCR antibody to alpha-beta TCR T cells. More than five donors showed dominant NKG2C+ clonotypes comprising about 1.0-8% of their CD8+ T cells. Several of the donors also had these clonotypes leading their CD3+CD56-NKG2C+ fraction.

The receptor comes from a man in his fifties who received an inactivated influenza vaccine. The starting material was PBMCs from blood, obtained on the day of vaccination. The chain has TRBV4-1 and TRBJ2-7, with 13 bases fitting TRBD2. The CDR3 spells CASSLKLAGGPVAYEQYF. CDR3 nucleotide sequence: TGCGCCAGCAGCCTAAAACTAGCGGGGGGGCCCGTCGCCTACGAGCAGTACTTC.